This TCR beta chain was profiled in a study of blood T cell repertoires in COVID-19. Study background: Sites in the United States, Italy and Spain provided acute and convalescent COVID-19 samples. PBMCs, B-cell-depleted T cells, or T cells provided the cDNA or gDNA that made up the material.

V lost 1 base and J 6 bases, leaving 7 bases between the germline ends. The CDR3 runs to 14 residues. Germline V gives CDR1 SGHTA, CDR2 FQGNSA. Source study methods: Reference gene primers were amplified, and this amplification served to estimate nucleated cell counts. Clones were sequenced by immunoSEQ multiplex PCR, and TCRdb holds only the in-frame ones, with some missing. The V and J calls and clone size are taken from that table; D and trimming were inferred from the DNA. The sample includes 25,000 to 30,000 clones, around 87% of them seen just once. Sequences were obtained from peripheral blood. This sequence was found in a human donor in a cohort sampled during active COVID-19. V usage is TRBV7-2 and J usage is TRBJ1-6; D gene unclear. The CDR3 sequence: CASSLVATNSPLHF. The CDR3 DNA sequence: TGTGCCAGCAGCTTAGTCGCTACTAATTCACCCCTCCACTTT.